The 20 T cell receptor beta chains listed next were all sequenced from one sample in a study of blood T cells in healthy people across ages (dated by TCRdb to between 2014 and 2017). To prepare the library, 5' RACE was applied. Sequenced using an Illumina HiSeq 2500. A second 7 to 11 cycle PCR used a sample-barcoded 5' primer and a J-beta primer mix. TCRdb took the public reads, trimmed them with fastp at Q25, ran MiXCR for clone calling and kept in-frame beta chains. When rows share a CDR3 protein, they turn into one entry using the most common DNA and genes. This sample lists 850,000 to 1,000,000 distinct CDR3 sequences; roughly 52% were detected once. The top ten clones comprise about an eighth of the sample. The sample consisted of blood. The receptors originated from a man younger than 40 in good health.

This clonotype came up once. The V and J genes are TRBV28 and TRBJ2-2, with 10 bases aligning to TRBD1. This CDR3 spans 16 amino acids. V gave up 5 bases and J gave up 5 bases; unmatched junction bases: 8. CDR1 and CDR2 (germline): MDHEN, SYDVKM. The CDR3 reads CASSASGTGVTGELFF. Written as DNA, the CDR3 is TGTGCCAGCAGTGCCTCCGGGACAGGGGTTACCGGGGAGCTGTTTTTT.

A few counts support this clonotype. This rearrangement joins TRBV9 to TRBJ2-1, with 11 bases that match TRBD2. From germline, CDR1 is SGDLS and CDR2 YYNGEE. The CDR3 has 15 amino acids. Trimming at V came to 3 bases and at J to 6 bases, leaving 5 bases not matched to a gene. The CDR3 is CASSATSGGPNEQFF. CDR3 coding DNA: TGTGCCAGCAGCGCAACTAGCGGGGGTCCCAATGAGCAGTTCTTC.

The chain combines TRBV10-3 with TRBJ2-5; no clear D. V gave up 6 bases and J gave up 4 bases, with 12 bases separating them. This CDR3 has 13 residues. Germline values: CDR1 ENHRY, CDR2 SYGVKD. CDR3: CAIREPSRETQYF. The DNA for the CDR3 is TGTGCCATCAGGGAACCAAGTCGAGAGACCCAGTACTTC.

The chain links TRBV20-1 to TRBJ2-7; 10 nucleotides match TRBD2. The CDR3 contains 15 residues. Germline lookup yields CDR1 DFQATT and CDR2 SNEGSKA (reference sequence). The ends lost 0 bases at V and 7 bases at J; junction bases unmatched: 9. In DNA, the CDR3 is TGCAGTGCTAGAGATCCGAAGCGGGGGGGCCGTGAGCAGTACTTC. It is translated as CSARDPKRGGREQYF.

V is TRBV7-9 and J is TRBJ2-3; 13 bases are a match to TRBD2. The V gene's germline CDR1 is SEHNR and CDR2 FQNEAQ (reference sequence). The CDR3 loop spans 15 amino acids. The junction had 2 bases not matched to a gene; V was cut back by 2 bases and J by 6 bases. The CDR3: CASSLPTSGGDTQYF. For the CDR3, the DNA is TGTGCCAGCAGCTTACCGACTAGCGGGGGGGATACGCAGTATTTT.

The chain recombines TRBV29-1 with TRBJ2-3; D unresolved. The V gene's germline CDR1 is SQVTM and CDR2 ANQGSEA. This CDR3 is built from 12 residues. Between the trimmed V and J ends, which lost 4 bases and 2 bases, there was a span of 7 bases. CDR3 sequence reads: CSVVMATDTQYF. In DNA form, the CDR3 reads TGCAGCGTTGTGATGGCCACAGATACGCAGTATTTT.

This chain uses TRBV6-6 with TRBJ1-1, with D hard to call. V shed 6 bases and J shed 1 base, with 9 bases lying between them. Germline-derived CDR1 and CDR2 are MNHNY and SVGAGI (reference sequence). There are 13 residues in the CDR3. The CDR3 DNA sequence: TGTGCCAGCAGAGTTTTGACGAACACTGAAGCTTTCTTT. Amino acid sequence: CASRVLTNTEAFF.

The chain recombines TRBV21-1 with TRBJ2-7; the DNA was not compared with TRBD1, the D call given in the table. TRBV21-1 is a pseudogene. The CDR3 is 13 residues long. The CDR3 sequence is CASSTRDNYEQYF. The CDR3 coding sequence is TGTGCCAGCAGCACCCGGGACAACTACGAGCAGTACTTC.

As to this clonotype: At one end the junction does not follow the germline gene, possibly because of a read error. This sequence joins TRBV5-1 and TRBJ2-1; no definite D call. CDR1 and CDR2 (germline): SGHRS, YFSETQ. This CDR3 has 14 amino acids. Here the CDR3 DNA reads TGCACCAGCAGCTTGGGGAACTCCTACAATGAGCAGTTCTTC. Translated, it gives CTSSLGNSYNEQFF.

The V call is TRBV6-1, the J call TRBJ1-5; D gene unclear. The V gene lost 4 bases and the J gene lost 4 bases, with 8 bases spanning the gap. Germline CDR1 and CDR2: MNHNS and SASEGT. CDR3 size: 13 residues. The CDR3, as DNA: TGTGCCAGCAGTGGAGAGTGGAATCAGCCCCAGCATTTT. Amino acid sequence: CASSGEWNQPQHF.

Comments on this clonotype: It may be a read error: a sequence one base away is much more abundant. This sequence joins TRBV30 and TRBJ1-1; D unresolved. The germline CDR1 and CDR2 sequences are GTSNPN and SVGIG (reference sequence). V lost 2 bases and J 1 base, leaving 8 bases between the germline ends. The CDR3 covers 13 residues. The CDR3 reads CAWSSTANTEAFF. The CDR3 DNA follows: TGTGCCTGGAGTAGTACAGCGAACACTGAAGCTTTCTTT.

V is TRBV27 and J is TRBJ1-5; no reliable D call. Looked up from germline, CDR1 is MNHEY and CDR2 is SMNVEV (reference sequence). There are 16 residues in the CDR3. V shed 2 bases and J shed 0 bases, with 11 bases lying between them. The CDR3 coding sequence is TGTGCCAGCAGTTTACGGGCCAAGCATAGCAATCAGCCCCAGCATTTT. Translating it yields CASSLRAKHSNQPQHF.

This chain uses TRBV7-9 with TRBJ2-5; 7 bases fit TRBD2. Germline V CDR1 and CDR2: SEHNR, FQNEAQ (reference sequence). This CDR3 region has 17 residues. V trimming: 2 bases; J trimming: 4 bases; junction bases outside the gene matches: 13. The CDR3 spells CASSLSPFAGEVETQYF. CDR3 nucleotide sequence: TGTGCCAGCAGCTTATCCCCTTTTGCGGGGGAGGTAGAGACCCAGTACTTC.

CDR3 bases: TGTGCCAGCAGCCAAGATCTCGGGAGGTATACGCAGTATTTT. Translated, it gives CASSQDLGRYTQYF. The chain has TRBV3-1 and TRBJ2-3, with 7 bases that match TRBD2. After removal of 0 bases from V and 7 bases from J, the junction contained 4 bases not matched to a gene. The CDR3 is 14 residues long. The germline CDR1 and CDR2 sequences are LGHDT and YNNKEL (reference sequence).

CDR3 protein: CASIPHSAYQETQYF. The DNA of the CDR3 is TGTGCCAGCATTCCACATTCCGCGTACCAAGAGACCCAGTACTTC. The chain carries TRBV6-4 and TRBJ2-5; D gene unclear. CDR1 is MRHNA and CDR2 is SNTAGT in the germline V gene. The CDR3 has 15 residues. V dropped 7 bases and J dropped 0 bases, with 15 bases sitting between them.

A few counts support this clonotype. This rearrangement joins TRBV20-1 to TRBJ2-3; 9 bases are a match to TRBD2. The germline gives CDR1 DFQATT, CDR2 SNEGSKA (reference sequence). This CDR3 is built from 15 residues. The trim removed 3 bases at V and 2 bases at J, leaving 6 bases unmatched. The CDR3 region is CSASRTSGSTDTQYF. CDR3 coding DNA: TGCAGTGCTAGCCGAACTAGCGGGTCCACAGATACGCAGTATTTT.

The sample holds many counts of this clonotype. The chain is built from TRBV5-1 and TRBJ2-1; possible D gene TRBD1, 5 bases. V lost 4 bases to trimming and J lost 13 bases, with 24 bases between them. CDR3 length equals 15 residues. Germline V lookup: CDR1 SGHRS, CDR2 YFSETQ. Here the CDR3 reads CASSLEGAPEAIQFF. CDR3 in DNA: TGCGCCAGCAGCCTTGAAGGGGCTCCTGAGGCGATCCAGTTCTTC.

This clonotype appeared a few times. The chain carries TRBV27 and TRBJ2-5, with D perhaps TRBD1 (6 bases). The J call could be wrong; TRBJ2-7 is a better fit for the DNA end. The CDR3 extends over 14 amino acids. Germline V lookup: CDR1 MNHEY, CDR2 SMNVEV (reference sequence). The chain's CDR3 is CASSSTGWGHEQYF. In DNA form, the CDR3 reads TGTGCCAGCAGTTCCACAGGGTGGGGCCACGAGCAGTACTTC.

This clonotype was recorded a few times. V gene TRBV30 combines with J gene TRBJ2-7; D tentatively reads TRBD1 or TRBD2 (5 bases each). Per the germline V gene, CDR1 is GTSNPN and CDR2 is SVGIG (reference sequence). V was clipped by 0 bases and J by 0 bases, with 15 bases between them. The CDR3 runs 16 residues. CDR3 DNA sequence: TGTGCCTGGAGTGTACGACGGGACGGACACTCCTACGAGCAGTACTTC. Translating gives CAWSVRRDGHSYEQYF.

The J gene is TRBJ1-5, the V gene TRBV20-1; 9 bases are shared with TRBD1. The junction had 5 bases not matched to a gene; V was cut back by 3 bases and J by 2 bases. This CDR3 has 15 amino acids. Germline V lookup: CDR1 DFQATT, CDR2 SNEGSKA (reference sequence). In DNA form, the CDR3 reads TGCAGTGCTAGCAGAACAGGGGGCGGCAATCAGCCCCAGCATTTT. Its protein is CSASRTGGGNQPQHF.